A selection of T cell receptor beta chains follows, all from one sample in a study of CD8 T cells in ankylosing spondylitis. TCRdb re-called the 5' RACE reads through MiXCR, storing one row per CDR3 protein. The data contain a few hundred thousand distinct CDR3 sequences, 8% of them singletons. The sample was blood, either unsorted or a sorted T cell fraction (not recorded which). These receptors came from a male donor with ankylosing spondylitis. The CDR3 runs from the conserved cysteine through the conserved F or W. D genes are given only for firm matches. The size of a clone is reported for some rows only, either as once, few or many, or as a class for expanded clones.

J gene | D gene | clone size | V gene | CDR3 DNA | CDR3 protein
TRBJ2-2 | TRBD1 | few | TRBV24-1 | TGTGCCACCAGTGACTCTTGGGGGACAGGGGACGCGAACACCGGGGAGCTGTTTTTT | CATSDSWGTGDANTGELFF
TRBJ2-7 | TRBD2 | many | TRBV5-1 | TGCGCCAGCAGCAACCTCGGGGGGACCTACGAGCAGTACTTC | CASSNLGGTYEQYF
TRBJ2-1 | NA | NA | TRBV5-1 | TGCGCCAGCAGCATCTCATCCCAGGCTGAGCAGTTCTTC | CASSISSQAEQFF
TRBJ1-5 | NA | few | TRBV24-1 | TGTGCCACCAGTGATTCAACGACCAATCAGCCCCAGCATTTT | CATSDSTTNQPQHF
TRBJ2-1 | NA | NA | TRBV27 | TGTGCCAGCAGTTTTCGTTTTCGGGGGTACGCCTACAATGAGCAGTTCTTC | CASSFRFRGYAYNEQFF
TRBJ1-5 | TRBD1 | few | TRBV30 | TGTGCCTGGAACAGGGGAAGGGGCAATCAGCCCCAGCATTTT | CAWNRGRGNQPQHF
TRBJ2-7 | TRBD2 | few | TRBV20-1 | TGCAGTGCTGCTAGCGGGAGTTGGGACGAGCAGTACTTC | CSAASGSWDEQYF
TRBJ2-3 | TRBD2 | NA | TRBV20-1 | TGCAGTGCTGAGACTAGCTGGGAGTTTTATACGCAGTATTTT | CSAETSWEFYTQYF
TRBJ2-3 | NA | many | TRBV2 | TGTGCCAGCAGTGCTCTAGCCAGCACAGATACGCAGTATTTT | CASSALASTDTQYF
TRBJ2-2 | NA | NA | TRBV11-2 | TGTGCCGGATCAGGGGTCGCGAACACCGGGGAGCTGTTTTTT | CAGSGVANTGELFF
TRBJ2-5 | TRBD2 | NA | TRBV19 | TGTGCCAGTAGTACCCCTTCGGTAGCGGGAGGAGTAGAGACCCAGTACTTC | CASSTPSVAGGVETQYF
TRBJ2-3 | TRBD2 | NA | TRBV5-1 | TGCGCCAGCTCCCGCTCAGGGACTAGCGTCACAGATACGCAGTATTTT | CASSRSGTSVTDTQYF
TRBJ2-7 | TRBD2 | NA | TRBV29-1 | TGCAGCTTCCACGTGACTAGCGGGAGATTCGAGCAGTACTTC | CSFHVTSGRFEQYF
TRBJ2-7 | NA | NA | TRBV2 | TGTGCCAGCAGTGATACCCCAAGTACAGGGCCCGAGTACGAGGTGTACGAGCAGTACTTC | CASSDTPSTGPEYEVYEQYF
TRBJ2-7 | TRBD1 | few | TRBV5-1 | TGCGCCAGCAGCCCCGGGACAGGCCTTGGATGGGCTTCCTACGAGCAGTACTTC | CASSPGTGLGWASYEQYF
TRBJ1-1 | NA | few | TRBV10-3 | TGTGCCATCAGTGAGTCGGACACTGAAGCTTTCTTT | CAISESDTEAFF
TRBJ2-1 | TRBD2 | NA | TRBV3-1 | TGTGCCAGCAGCCATGTGGCGGGAGTAGACAATGAGCAGTTCTTC | CASSHVAGVDNEQFF
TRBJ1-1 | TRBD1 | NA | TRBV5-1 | TGCGCCAGCAGCTTGTGGGGGACAGATACTGAAGCTTTCTTT | CASSLWGTDTEAFF
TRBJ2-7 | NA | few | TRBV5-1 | TGCGCCAGCAGCTTGGCGGGCACCGGATCGGTTGCCTACGAGCAGTACTTC | CASSLAGTGSVAYEQYF
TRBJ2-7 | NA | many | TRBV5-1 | TGCGCCAGCAGCTTGGGGACGGATTCCTACGAGCAGTACTTC | CASSLGTDSYEQYF
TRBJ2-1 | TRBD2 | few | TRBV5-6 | TGTGCCAGCAGCTATCGACTGCGGACTAGCGGGAGGTCCCGCCTCCACAATGAGCAGTTCTTC | CASSYRLRTSGRSRLHNEQFF
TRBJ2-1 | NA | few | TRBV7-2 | TGTGCCAGCAGCTTAGTGGGACCATACAATGAGCAGTTCTTC | CASSLVGPYNEQFF
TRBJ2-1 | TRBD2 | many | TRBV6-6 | TGTGCCGGCGGGAGTTACTACAATGAGCAGTTCTTC | CAGGSYYNEQFF
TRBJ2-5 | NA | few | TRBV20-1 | TGCAGTGCTAGTCCACCTACACAAGAGACCCAGTACTTC | CSASPPTQETQYF
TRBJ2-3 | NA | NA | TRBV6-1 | TGTGCCAGCAGCCCCCTGATGGGAGATACGCAGTATTTT | CASSPLMGDTQYF
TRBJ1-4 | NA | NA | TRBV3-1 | TGTGCCAGCAGCCAAGCCCGGACAGATCGAGAAAAACTGTTTTTT | CASSQARTDREKLFF
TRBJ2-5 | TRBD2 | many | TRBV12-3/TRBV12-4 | TGTGCCAGCAGTTTAGCTCCCCTAGCGGGAGCAAAGACCCAGTACTTC | CASSLAPLAGAKTQYF
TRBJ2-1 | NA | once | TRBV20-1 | TGCAGTACCTCCCCTGGCGGGAACTCCTACAATGAGCAGTTCTTC | CSTSPGGNSYNEQFF
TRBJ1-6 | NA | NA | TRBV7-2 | TGTGCCAGCAGCTTTATGGGGTTTTATTCACCCCTCCACTTT | CASSFMGFYSPLHF
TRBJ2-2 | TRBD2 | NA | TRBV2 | TGTGCCAGCAGTTGGGCGGGAGGGCCGAACACCGGGGAGCTGTTTTTT | CASSWAGGPNTGELFF
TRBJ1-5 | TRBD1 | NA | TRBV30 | TGTGCCTGGAGTTCGGACAGGGGGCCTCAGCCCCAGCATTTT | CAWSSDRGPQPQHF
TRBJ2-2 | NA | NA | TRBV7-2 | TGTGCCAGCAGCCAGTATCGGGGGTGGCTGTTTTTT | CASSQYRGWLFF
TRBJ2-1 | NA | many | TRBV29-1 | TGCAGCGCTGGGGAAGGGGTTTCGGATGAGCAGTTCTTC | CSAGEGVSDEQFF
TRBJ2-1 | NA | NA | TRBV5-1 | TGCGCCAGCAGCGAGGGGGACTACGGTCACGATGAGCAGTTCTTC | CASSEGDYGHDEQFF
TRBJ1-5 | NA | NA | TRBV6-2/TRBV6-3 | TGTGCCAGCAGTTACGGCGGGGCTTGGGATCAGCCCCAGCATTTT | CASSYGGAWDQPQHF
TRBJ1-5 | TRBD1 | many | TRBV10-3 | TGTGCCATCAGTAAAGGGGACAGGCTCAATCAGCCCCAGCATTTT | CAISKGDRLNQPQHF
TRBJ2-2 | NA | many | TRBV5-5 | TGTGCCAGCAGGGGGGAAAACACCGGGGAGCTGTTTTTT | CASRGENTGELFF
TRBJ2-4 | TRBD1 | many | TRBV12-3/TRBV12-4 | TGTGCCAGCAGTTTCCAGGGGGCAGGGAGGCCATTTCAGTACTTC | CASSFQGAGRPFQYF
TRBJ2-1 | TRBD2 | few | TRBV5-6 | TGTGCCAGCAGCTTGCTGACTAGCGGGAGTTATGAGCAGTTCTTC | CASSLLTSGSYEQFF
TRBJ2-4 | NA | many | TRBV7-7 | TGCCAAGCCAAAAACATTCAGTACTTC | CQAKNIQYF
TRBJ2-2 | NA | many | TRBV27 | TGTGCCAGCAGTTTATCTATCGGGGAGCTGTTTTTT | CASSLSIGELFF
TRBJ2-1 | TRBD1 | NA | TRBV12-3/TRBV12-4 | TGTGCCAGCAGTTTAATCGCGGGACAGGTCCCCCATGCGCAGTTCTTC | CASSLIAGQVPHAQFF
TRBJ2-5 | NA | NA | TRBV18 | TGTGCCAGCTCACCATCGGAAGAGACCCAGTACTTC | CASSPSEETQYF
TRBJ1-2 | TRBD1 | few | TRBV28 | TGTGCCAGTGGCACGGGGACAGCCTATGGCTACACCTTC | CASGTGTAYGYTF
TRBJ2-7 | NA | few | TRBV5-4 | TGTGCCAGCAGGTCGCAGGGTTTGGGCTACGAGCAGTACTTC | CASRSQGLGYEQYF
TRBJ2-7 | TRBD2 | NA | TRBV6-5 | TGTGCCAGCAGTTACAAGCGCCAAGCGGGAACCGGCTACGAGCAGTACTTC | CASSYKRQAGTGYEQYF
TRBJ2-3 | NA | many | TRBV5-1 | TGCGCCAGCAGCCCTCAAGCGGATACTAGCACAGATACGCAGTATTTT | CASSPQADTSTDTQYF
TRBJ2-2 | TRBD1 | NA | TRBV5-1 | TGCGCCAGCAGCAGACGACAGGGGGACACCGGGGAGCTGTTTTTT | CASSRRQGDTGELFF
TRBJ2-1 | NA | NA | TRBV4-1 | TGCGCCAGCAGCACCGGTACAGGGAATTACAATGAGCAGTTCTTC | CASSTGTGNYNEQFF
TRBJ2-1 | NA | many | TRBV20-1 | TGCAGTGCTAGTCTTTCCCGGACAGCTTACAATGAGCAGTTCTTC | CSASLSRTAYNEQFF
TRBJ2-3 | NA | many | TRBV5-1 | TGCGCCAGCAGCTTGGACAACCCTAGCACAGATACGCAGTATTTT | CASSLDNPSTDTQYF
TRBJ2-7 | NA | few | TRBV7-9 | TGTGCCAGCAGCCGAGGACCTGCCTACGAGCAGTACTTC | CASSRGPAYEQYF
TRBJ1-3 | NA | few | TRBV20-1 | TGCAGTGCTAGCGGGCGGAATTTAGGAAACACCATATATTTT | CSASGRNLGNTIYF
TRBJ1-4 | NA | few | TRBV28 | TGTGCCAGCAGTTCCAGTGACTGGAATGAAAAACTGTTTTTT | CASSSSDWNEKLFF
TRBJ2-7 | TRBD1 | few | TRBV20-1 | TGCAGTGCTAGATCTGTAGACAGGGCCCCCTACGAGCAGTACTTC | CSARSVDRAPYEQYF
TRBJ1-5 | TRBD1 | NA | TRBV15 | TGTGCCACCAGCATTCCGACAGGGGGTCAGCCCCAGCATTTT | CATSIPTGGQPQHF